This TCR beta chain was identified during a study of CD8 T cells in Susac syndrome. This CDR3 is built from 18 residues. Looked up from germline, CDR1 is SGDLS and CDR2 is YYNGEE. The V segment lost 3 bases and the J segment 5 bases; nucleotides outside the gene matches: 13. When the RNA was reverse transcribed, random hexamers were used with an input of 0.5 to 1 ug. TCRdb passed the immunoSEQ multiplex PCR reads through MiXCR, listing each CDR3 protein once. The sample has roughly 180,000 distinct CDR3 sequences, about 94% seen once. The receptor was derived from a human donor with Susac syndrome. The specimen sequenced was CD4+ T cells from PBMCs. V and J are TRBV9 and TRBJ2-2; TRBD1 agrees at 10 bases. Here the CDR3 reads CASSARPRTGGLTGELFF. The CDR3 bases are TGTGCCAGCAGCGCCCGACCTCGGACAGGGGGATTGACCGGGGAGCTGTTTTTT.